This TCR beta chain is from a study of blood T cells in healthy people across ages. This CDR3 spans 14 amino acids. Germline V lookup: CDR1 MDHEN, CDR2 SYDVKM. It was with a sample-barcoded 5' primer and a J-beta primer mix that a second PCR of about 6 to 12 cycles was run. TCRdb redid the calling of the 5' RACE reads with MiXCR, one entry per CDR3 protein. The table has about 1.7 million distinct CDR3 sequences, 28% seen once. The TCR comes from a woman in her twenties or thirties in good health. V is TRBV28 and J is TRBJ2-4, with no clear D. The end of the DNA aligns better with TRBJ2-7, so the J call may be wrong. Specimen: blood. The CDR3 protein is CASSPPGPVDEQYF. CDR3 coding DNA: TGTGCCAGCAGCCCCCCAGGCCCCGTTGACGAGCAGTACTTC.